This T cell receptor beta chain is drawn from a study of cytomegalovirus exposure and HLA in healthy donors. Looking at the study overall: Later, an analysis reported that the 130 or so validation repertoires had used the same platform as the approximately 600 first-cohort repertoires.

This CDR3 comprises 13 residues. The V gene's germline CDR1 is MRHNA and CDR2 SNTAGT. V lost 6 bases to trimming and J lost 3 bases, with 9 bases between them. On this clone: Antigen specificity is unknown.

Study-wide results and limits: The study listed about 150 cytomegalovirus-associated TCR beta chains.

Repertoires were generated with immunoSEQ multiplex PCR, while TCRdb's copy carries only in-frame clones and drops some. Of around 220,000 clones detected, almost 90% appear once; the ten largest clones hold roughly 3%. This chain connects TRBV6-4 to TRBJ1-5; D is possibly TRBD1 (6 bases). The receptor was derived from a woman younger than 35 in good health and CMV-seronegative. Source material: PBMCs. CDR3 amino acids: CASSPGDNQPQHF. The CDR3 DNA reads TGTGCCAGCAGCCCAGGGGACAATCAGCCCCAGCATTTT.